These 14 T cell receptor beta chains came from one sample sequenced in a study of identical twins. TCRdb reprocessed the 5' RACE reads with MiXCR, giving one entry per CDR3 protein. The sample holds 300,000 to 400,000 distinct CDR3 sequences, 12% seen once. This same sample was also part of a study on yellow fever vaccine responses in identical twins.

Sample: CD8+ T cells sorted from blood. These receptor sequences come from a woman aged 18 to 35 in good health.

The rearrangement uses TRBV4-2 and TRBJ2-2; D is uncertain. This CDR3 region has 14 residues. The V end lost 4 bases, the J end lost 6 bases, and 12 bases lay between the germline ends. In germline, CDR1 is LGHNA, CDR2 YNFKEQ. The CDR3 loop reads CASSPPTGAGELFF. The CDR3 DNA is TGTGCCAGCAGCCCCCCAACTGGGGCCGGGGAGCTGTTTTTT.

This clonotype occurred a few times. The J gene is TRBJ2-7, the V gene TRBV7-9, with 7 bases identical to TRBD1. This CDR3 region has 13 residues. Germline V gives CDR1 SEHNR, CDR2 FQNEAQ (reference sequence). J was trimmed by 3 bases and V by 7 bases; bases with no gene match: 6. CDR3: CASKPGQHYEQYF. The CDR3 bases are TGTGCCAGCAAACCGGGACAGCACTACGAGCAGTACTTC.

This chain joins TRBV6-1 and TRBJ2-5, with D tentatively TRBD2 (6 bases). The germline V and J ends were trimmed by 8 bases and 5 bases, with 21 bases remaining between them. The germline V gene encodes CDR1 MNHNS and CDR2 SASEGT. The length of the CDR3 is 15 residues. The CDR3 DNA reads TGTGCCAGCCGGGACTTCCCCGGGCCTTCGGAGACCCAGTACTTC. Its protein product is CASRDFPGPSETQYF.

The chain uses TRBV7-9 and TRBJ2-7; TRBD2 matches 12 bases. Losses at the gene ends were 4 bases for V and 2 bases for J; bases not matched to a gene: 6. The CDR3 contains 16 residues. Germline lookup yields CDR1 SEHNR and CDR2 FQNEAQ (reference sequence). For the CDR3, the DNA is TGTGCCAGCAGCTCTCTAGCGGGAGGGGGCCCCTACGAGCAGTACTTC. It yields the protein CASSSLAGGGPYEQYF.

The rearrangement joins TRBV3-1 to TRBJ2-2; 11 nucleotides match TRBD2. The ends lost 11 bases at V and 7 bases at J; junction bases unmatched: 18. The germline V gene encodes CDR1 LGHDT and CDR2 YNNKEL (reference sequence). The CDR3 has 17 amino acids. In DNA form, the CDR3 reads TGTGCCTGCTCCAAAGCGGCTAGCGGGGGGCAGAGCGGGGAGCTGTTTTTT. Translation: CACSKAASGGQSGELFF. The full variable domain, completed using reference TRBV3-1 and TRBJ2-2, is DTAVSQTPKYLVTQMGNDKSIKCEQNLGHDTMYWYKQDSKKFLKIMFSYNNKELIINETVPNRFSPKSPDKAHLNLHINSLELGDSAVYFCACSKAASGGQSGELFFGEGSRLTVL.

The chain combines TRBV7-7 with TRBJ2-1; D is perhaps TRBD1 (6 bases). Trimming took off 5 bases at V and 5 bases at J, with 19 bases between the two ends. Germline V gives CDR1 SSHAT, CDR2 FNYEAQ (reference sequence). The CDR3 spans 16 residues. CDR3 sequence: CASSINRDIVHNEQFF. CDR3 coding DNA: TGTGCCAGCAGCATAAACCGGGACATCGTCCACAATGAGCAGTTCTTC.

This chain connects TRBV19 to TRBJ1-1; D is possibly TRBD1 (5 bases). The germline V and J ends were trimmed by 3 bases and 3 bases, with 8 bases remaining between them. The CDR3 length is 13 residues. Germline CDR1 LNHDA, CDR2 SQIVND (reference sequence). Written as DNA, the CDR3 is TGTGCCAGTAGTATCGGGGGTTACACTGAAGCTTTCTTT. Amino acid sequence: CASSIGGYTEAFF.

This clonotype has just a few counts. The rearrangement uses TRBV28 and TRBJ1-4; possibly TRBD1 for D (6 bases). From germline, CDR1 is MDHEN and CDR2 SYDVKM. This CDR3 comprises 17 residues. V was shortened by 6 bases and J by 7 bases, with 24 bases between the two germline ends. CDR3 amino acids: CASSPNRQELAIEKLFF. The CDR3 region has the DNA TGTGCCAGCAGCCCTAATAGACAGGAGTTAGCAATTGAAAAACTGTTTTTT.

V usage is TRBV28 and J usage is TRBJ2-3; 7 positions match TRBD1. CDR3 length: 14 residues. V lost 6 bases to trimming and J lost 4 bases; unmatched junction nucleotides: 7. Germline CDR1 is MDHEN and CDR2 is SYDVKM. CDR3 nucleotide sequence: TGTGCCAGCAGCTACAGGGGTTTCCCAGATACGCAGTATTTT. Its translation is CASSYRGFPDTQYF.

The chain joins TRBV2 to TRBJ1-1, with a possible D match to TRBD1 (6 bases). The CDR3 is made up of 13 amino acids. The germline gives CDR1 SNHLY, CDR2 FYNNEI. Trimming left V 6 bases short and J 1 base short, with 9 bases between. CDR3 sequence (DNA): TGTGCCAGCAGCGGACAGACGAACACTGAAGCTTTCTTT. It translates to CASSGQTNTEAFF.

This chain joins TRBV29-1 and TRBJ2-1; D is unresolved. This CDR3 is 12 amino acids long. Germline V CDR1 and CDR2: SQVTM, ANQGSEA. The V end lost 5 bases, the J end lost 1 base, and 6 bases lay between the germline ends. CDR3 bases: TGCAGCGTTCAGCCATCCTACAATGAGCAGTTCTTC. Translating gives CSVQPSYNEQFF.

This clonotype was recorded a few times. The V gene is TRBV11-2, the J gene TRBJ2-1; the D is unclear. Trimming pared 1 base from V and 6 bases from J, leaving 10 bases between. CDR1 SGHAT and CDR2 FQNNGV come from the germline V gene. This CDR3 contains 14 residues. The CDR3 DNA is TGTGCCAGCAGCTTAGTTAGAGCCCCCAATGAGCAGTTCTTC. This sequence encodes CASSLVRAPNEQFF.

There are a few counts of this clonotype. The gene calls are TRBV20-1 and TRBJ1-4; a weak D match, TRBD1 (6 bases). This CDR3 contains 11 residues. Trimming stripped 4 bases from V and 8 bases from J, with 8 bases between. The germline V gene encodes CDR1 DFQATT and CDR2 SNEGSKA (reference sequence). The DNA for the CDR3 is TGCAGTGCTAAGGGGGTCGAAAAACTGTTTTTT. It codes for CSAKGVEKLFF.

This chain links TRBV20-1 with TRBJ2-3; 7 nucleotides align to TRBD2. The CDR3 loop spans 15 amino acids. Germline CDR1 and CDR2: DFQATT and SNEGSKA (reference sequence). V was clipped by 5 bases and J by 4 bases; unmatched bases: 12. CDR3 DNA: TGCAGTGCTGTCAGCGGGGCGGGATTCGCAGATACGCAGTATTTT. It codes for CSAVSGAGFADTQYF.